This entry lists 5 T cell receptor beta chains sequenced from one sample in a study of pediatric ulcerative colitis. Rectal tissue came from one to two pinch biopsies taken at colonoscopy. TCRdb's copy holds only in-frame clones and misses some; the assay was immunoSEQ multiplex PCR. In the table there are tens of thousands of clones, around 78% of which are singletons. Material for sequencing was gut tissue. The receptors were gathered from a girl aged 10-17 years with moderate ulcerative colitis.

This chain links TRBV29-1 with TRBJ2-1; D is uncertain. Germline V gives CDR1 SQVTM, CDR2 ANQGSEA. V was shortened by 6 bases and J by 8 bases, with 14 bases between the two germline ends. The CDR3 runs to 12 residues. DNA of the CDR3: TGCAGCGTCCTCTACCGACTCCATGAGCAGTTCTTC. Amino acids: CSVLYRLHEQFF.

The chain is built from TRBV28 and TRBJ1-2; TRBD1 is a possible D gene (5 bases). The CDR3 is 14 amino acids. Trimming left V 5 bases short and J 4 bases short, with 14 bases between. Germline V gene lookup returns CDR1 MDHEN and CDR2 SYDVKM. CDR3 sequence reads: CASSPLDGGYGYTF. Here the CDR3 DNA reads TGTGCCAGCAGTCCCCTCGATGGGGGCTATGGCTACACCTTC.

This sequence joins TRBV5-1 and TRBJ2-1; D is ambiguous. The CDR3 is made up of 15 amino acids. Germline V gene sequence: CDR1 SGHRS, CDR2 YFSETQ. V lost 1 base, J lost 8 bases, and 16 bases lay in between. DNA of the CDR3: TGCGCCAGCAGCTTGAGTAGCTTTCGGTCCGATGAGCAGTTCTTC. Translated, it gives CASSLSSFRSDEQFF.

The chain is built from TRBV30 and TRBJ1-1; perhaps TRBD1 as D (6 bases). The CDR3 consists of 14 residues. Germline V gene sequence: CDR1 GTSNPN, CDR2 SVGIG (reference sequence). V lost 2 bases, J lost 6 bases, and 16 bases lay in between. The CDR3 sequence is CAWSRGGAGPEAFF. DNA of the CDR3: TGTGCCTGGAGTAGGGGGGGCGCTGGGCCTGAAGCTTTCTTT.

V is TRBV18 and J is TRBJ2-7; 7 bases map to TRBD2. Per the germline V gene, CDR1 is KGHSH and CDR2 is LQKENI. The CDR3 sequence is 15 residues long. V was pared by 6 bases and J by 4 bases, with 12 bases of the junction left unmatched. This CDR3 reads CASSLNGAGEYEQYF. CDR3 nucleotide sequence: TGTGCCAGCTCCCTGAATGGGGCGGGAGAGTACGAGCAGTACTTC.